This T cell receptor beta chain appears in the sequencing data of a study of blood T cells in healthy people across ages. The germline V gene encodes CDR1 MNHEY and CDR2 SMNVEV (reference sequence). CDR3 size: 16 residues. Sample-barcoded 5' priming and a J-beta primer mix drove a second PCR of about 6 to 12 cycles. TCRdb redid the calling of the 5' RACE reads with MiXCR, one entry per CDR3 protein. Of 800,000 or so distinct CDR3 sequences in the sample, around two thirds were seen once. V and J are TRBV27 and TRBJ2-4, with 7 bases matching TRBD1. The end of the DNA fits TRBJ2-7 better, so the J call may be wrong. Sequenced sample: blood. The origin of this receptor is a man between 25 and 39 years old in good health. CDR3 sequence: CASSNLGDRDKDEQYF. CDR3 DNA: TGTGCCAGCAGTAACCTTGGAGACAGGGATAAGGACGAGCAGTACTTC.